What follows describes a single TCR beta chain. CDR3 length equals 14 residues. Trimming cost V 0 bases and J 2 bases, with 6 bases left between them. The germline V gene has CDR1 SGHTA and CDR2 FQGNSA. TCRdb keeps only in-frame clones here, not all; method: immunoSEQ multiplex PCR. The data contain around 45,000 clones, under 95% of them seen just once; the ten biggest clones take up over 0.5%. These data originate in a study of T cell changes during pregnancy in multiple sclerosis. The receptor comes from a female donor with multiple sclerosis, enrolled in a pregnancy study. This specimen consisted of CD4+ T cells from peripheral blood mononuclear cells, obtained in the third trimester of pregnancy. This chain uses TRBV7-2 with TRBJ2-3; D is uncertain. The CDR3 region is CASSLAGSTDTQYF. The CDR3 DNA sequence: TGTGCCAGCAGCTTAGCGGGCTCCACAGATACGCAGTATTTT.